A single sample is the source of the 10 T cell receptor beta chains below, sequenced in a study of T-cell memory formation after mild COVID-19. TCRdb used MiXCR to reprocess the 5' RACE reads, holding one entry per CDR3 protein. The sample contains about 270,000 distinct CDR3 sequences, about a sixth of which appear only once. Material: PBMCs or a T cell subset sorted from them (not recorded which). Receptors were obtained from a man in his late teens or twenties who had mild COVID-19 (a few samples of this study predate the infection). Cell type and time point are not known.

This chain connects TRBV11-1 to TRBJ2-3; weak D call: TRBD2 (6 bases). The CDR3 loop spans 16 amino acids. Germline lookup yields CDR1 SGHAT and CDR2 FQDESV (reference sequence). V shed 5 bases and J shed 3 bases, with 18 bases lying between them. The CDR3 nucleotides read TGTGCCAGCAGCCCGTGGGGACTCCATGGAACAGATACGCAGTATTTT. This gives the protein CASSPWGLHGTDTQYF.

This clonotype has more than one count but fewer than ten. The chain joins TRBV5-1 to TRBJ1-1; 8 bases are shared with TRBD1. This CDR3 region has 14 residues. CDR1 is SGHRS, CDR2 YFSETQ, per germline. V trimming: 7 bases; J trimming: 5 bases; junction bases outside the gene matches: 10. CDR3 residues: CASGLDTGGTEAFF. The DNA for the CDR3 is TGCGCCAGCGGACTGGATACAGGGGGTACTGAAGCTTTCTTT.

J is TRBJ2-3 and V is TRBV29-1, with 14 bases aligning to TRBD2. The junction had 15 bases not matched to a gene; V was cut back by 5 bases and J by 5 bases. There are 18 residues in the CDR3. Germline V lookup: CDR1 SQVTM, CDR2 ANQGSEA. The CDR3 sequence is CSVSKTSGGAVTRDTQYF. CDR3 nucleotide sequence: TGCAGCGTTTCCAAGACTAGCGGGGGGGCCGTAACGAGAGATACGCAGTATTTT.

The CDR3 coding sequence is TGTGCTAGTGATTGGGGAGTGGGGACTGAAGCTTTCTTT. Its translation is CASDWGVGTEAFF. V and J are TRBV12-5 and TRBJ1-1; no firm D call. Trimming took off 7 bases at V and 5 bases at J, with 14 bases between the two ends. CDR1 is LGHNT and CDR2 is FRNRAP in the germline V gene. This CDR3 is 13 amino acids long.

CDR3 DNA: TGTGCCAGCAACACCAGGGGGGAGCTGTTTTTT. Translation: CASNTRGELFF. The V call is TRBV7-6, the J call TRBJ2-2, with D unresolved. CDR1 is SGHVS, CDR2 FNYEAQ, per germline. The CDR3 is made up of 11 amino acids. Trimming left V 7 bases short and J 8 bases short, with 8 bases between.

The J gene is TRBJ2-5, the V gene TRBV6-2 or TRBV6-3, with D possibly TRBD2 on 6 matching bases. This CDR3 contains 12 residues. With 4 bases removed from V and 7 bases from J, the gap between germline ends came to 10 bases. Germline CDR1 MNHEY, CDR2 SVGEGT. The CDR3 DNA follows: TGTGCCAGCAGTTCCGGGGGATGGACCCAGTACTTC. The encoded protein is CASSSGGWTQYF.

This clonotype was seen more than once but under ten times. This chain uses TRBV12-3 or TRBV12-4 with TRBJ1-1; a weak D match, TRBD1 (6 bases). CDR3 length equals 15 residues. V was shortened by 1 base and J by 0 bases, with 9 bases between the two germline ends. For the CDR3, the DNA is TGTGCCAGCAGTTTAGGTGGGGGCATGAACACTGAAGCTTTCTTT. Protein sequence: CASSLGGGMNTEAFF.

The chain is built from TRBV20-1 and TRBJ1-2; 9 positions agree with TRBD1. Germline V gene lookup returns CDR1 DFQATT and CDR2 SNEGSKA (reference sequence). V shed 6 bases and J 6 bases; nucleotides not matched to a gene: 8. The CDR3 loop spans 13 amino acids. The CDR3 spells CSATDRGLHGYTF. The CDR3 bases are TGCAGTGCCACGGACAGGGGCCTGCATGGCTACACCTTC.

The chain uses TRBV15 and TRBJ1-4; no definite D call. Trimming removed 4 bases at V and 8 bases at J, with 11 bases between. Germline assignment: CDR1 LNHNV and CDR2 YYDKDF (reference sequence). This CDR3 contains 13 residues. The CDR3 sequence: CATSKMGGEKLFF. In DNA, the CDR3 is TGTGCCACCAGCAAGATGGGTGGGGAAAAACTGTTTTTT.

This clonotype was detected a few times. The chain employs TRBV12-3 or TRBV12-4 and TRBJ2-7; D gene ambiguous. V was shortened by 1 base and J by 4 bases, with 5 bases between the two germline ends. CDR3 length: 12 residues. The CDR3: CASSLEQYEQYF. CDR3 nucleotides: TGTGCCAGCAGTTTAGAACAATACGAGCAGTACTTC.